This record covers a single T cell receptor beta chain. Antigen: not known. The germline V and J ends were trimmed by 7 bases and 5 bases, with 11 bases remaining between them. The CDR3 is 11 residues long. Germline V lookup: CDR1 SQVTM, CDR2 ANQGSEA. These data belong to a study of T cell repertoires in cytomegalovirus infection. Study conclusions and caveats: Dominating the ex vivo response were TCR beta clonotypes that were CMV-specific and HLA-C-restricted.

TCRdb reprocessed the reads via MiXCR and lists one record per CDR3 protein. Altogether about 530,000 distinct CDR3 sequences are present, approximately 26% being singletons, with the ten largest covering about 13%. This chain joins TRBV29-1 and TRBJ2-5; possible D gene TRBD2, 5 bases. The TCR sequence derives from a human donor in good health (CMV status not recorded). Some clones in this sample may be carry-over from other donors' samples. The sample consisted of PBMCs. This CDR3 reads CSAGDFETQYF. The CDR3 DNA sequence: TGCAGCGCCGGGGATTTCGAGACCCAGTACTTC.